Shown below are 10 T cell receptor beta chains from a single sample sequenced in a study of shared clonotypes between healthy human individuals. Sequencing was performed with immunoSEQ multiplex PCR; in TCRdb, only in-frame clones are kept and a portion is missing. This table has some 240,000 clones, just over 65% appearing once. Sequenced material: memory CD4+ T cells sorted from blood. Subset denoted: CD45RA-negative fraction. Receptors were obtained from a man aged 30-40 years in good health.

This chain links TRBV25-1 with TRBJ2-2; no clear D gene. Germline V gene data show CDR1 as MGHDK and CDR2 as SYGVNS. CDR3 size: 13 residues. Trimming pared 7 bases from V and 0 bases from J, leaving 6 bases between. The CDR3, as DNA: TGTGCCAGCAAACGGGCGAACACCGGGGAGCTGTTTTTT. Residues: CASKRANTGELFF. The variable domain in full, completed from reference TRBV25-1 and TRBJ2-2, reads EADIYQTPRYLVIGTGKKITLECSQTMGHDKMYWYQQDPGMELHLIHYSYGVNSTEKGDLSSESTVSRIRTEHFPLTLESARPSHTSQYLCASKRANTGELFFGEGSRLTVL.

V and J are TRBV2 and TRBJ2-7; 8 bases fit TRBD2. V shed 8 bases and J 3 bases; nucleotides not matched to a gene: 6. Looked up from germline, CDR1 is SNHLY and CDR2 is FYNNEI. There are 13 residues in the CDR3. The CDR3 sequence: CASDGSGSYEQYF. The CDR3 nucleotides read TGTGCCAGCGATGGGAGCGGGAGCTACGAGCAGTACTTC.

The genes are TRBV6-1 and TRBJ2-1, with 9 bases fitting TRBD2. Losses at the gene ends were 5 bases for V and 6 bases for J; bases not matched to a gene: 2. Germline loops: CDR1 MNHNS, CDR2 SASEGT. The CDR3 loop spans 13 amino acids. The CDR3: CASSTSGPNEQFF. The CDR3 DNA reads as TGTGCCAGCAGTACTAGCGGGCCCAATGAGCAGTTCTTC.

The chain uses TRBV4-1 and TRBJ2-1; D is perhaps TRBD2 (6 bases). Germline lookup yields CDR1 MGHRA and CDR2 YSYEKL. The ends were cut back, 4 bases at V and 8 bases at J, with 24 bases in the middle. The CDR3 spans 17 residues. The CDR3 nucleotides are TGCGCCAGCAGCCGGGAAAATCTAGCGTCCCCCCACGATGAGCAGTTCTTC. Translation gives CASSRENLASPHDEQFF.

The gene calls are TRBV28 and TRBJ2-1; 9 bases agree with TRBD1. The CDR3 is 15 residues long. V lost 5 bases to trimming and J lost 6 bases; unmatched junction nucleotides: 8. Germline CDR1 reads MDHEN; CDR2 reads SYDVKM. CDR3 nucleotides: TGTGCCAGCAGTCCTTGGGGACAGGGAGTCAATGAGCAGTTCTTC. Residues: CASSPWGQGVNEQFF.

Points on this clone: Germline is not matched at one junction end, which may reflect a read error. The chain employs TRBV2 and TRBJ2-7; TRBD1 might be the D (5 bases). The CDR3 length is 12 residues. CDR1 and CDR2 (germline): SNHLY, FYNNEI. DNA for the CDR3: TGTGCCAGCAGTGAAGCAGGGGCCCTCCGGGACTTC. It specifies CASSEAGALRDF. Full variable domain (missing parts from reference TRBV2 and TRBJ2-7): EPEVTQTPSHQVTQMGQEVILRCVPISNHLYFYWYRQILGQKVEFLVSFYNNEISEKSEIFDDQFSVERPDGSNFTLKIRSTKLEDSAMYFCASSEAGALRDFGPGTRLTVT.

This clone was counted a few times. The CDR3 DNA sequence: TGTGCCAGTCCTCATCCGGGACTAGCGGGCAACGAGCAGTACTTC. It specifies CASPHPGLAGNEQYF. The J gene is TRBJ2-7, the V gene TRBV19; 12 bases align to TRBD2. V dropped 8 bases and J dropped 5; count of bases not matched to a gene: 10. Germline assignment: CDR1 LNHDA and CDR2 SQIVND (reference sequence). The CDR3 consists of 15 residues.

This clone appeared once. The chain has TRBV6-6 and TRBJ1-2, with D unresolved. The CDR3 runs to 15 residues. Germline CDR1 and CDR2: MNHNY and SVGAGI (reference sequence). V was cut by 2 bases and J by 1 base, with 11 bases left in between. The CDR3 coding sequence is TGTGCCAGCAGTTACCTCGTAGATTTTAACTATGGCTACACCTTC. Protein: CASSYLVDFNYGYTF.

This rearrangement joins TRBV2 to TRBJ2-5, with TRBD1 identical over 9 bases. The V segment lost 3 bases and the J segment 5 bases; nucleotides outside the gene matches: 16. Germline lookup yields CDR1 SNHLY and CDR2 FYNNEI. This CDR3 region has 18 residues. The CDR3, as DNA: TGTGCCAGCAGTGAGCCGGGACAGGGTCAAAGTGGGTTGGAGACCCAGTACTTC. Translating it yields CASSEPGQGQSGLETQYF. Complete variable domain (other parts from reference TRBV2 and TRBJ2-5): EPEVTQTPSHQVTQMGQEVILRCVPISNHLYFYWYRQILGQKVEFLVSFYNNEISEKSEIFDDQFSVERPDGSNFTLKIRSTKLEDSAMYFCASSEPGQGQSGLETQYFGPGTRLLVL.

J is TRBJ2-7 and V is TRBV4-1; D not certain. This CDR3 is built from 13 residues. Per the germline V gene, CDR1 is MGHRA and CDR2 is YSYEKL. Trimming pared 4 bases from V and 3 bases from J, leaving 10 bases between. The CDR3: CASSPSDGYEQYF. DNA of the CDR3: TGCGCCAGCAGCCCCTCGGACGGCTACGAGCAGTACTTC.